This T cell receptor (beta chain) was sequenced for a study of tumor-infiltrating lymphocytes in localized non-small cell lung cancer. On the study more broadly: The cohort mixed smokers and never-smokers, several histologies, and some post-neoadjuvant-chemotherapy samples.

Only one count was recorded for this clone. CDR1 and CDR2 (germline): GTSNPN, SVGIG (reference sequence). V lost 4 bases to trimming and J lost 6 bases; unmatched junction nucleotides: 7. The CDR3 runs 15 residues. Clones were read by immunoSEQ multiplex PCR, and TCRdb kept only the in-frame ones, dropping some. The sample has 11,000 to 15,000 clones, around 81% seen once. Source material: lung tumor tissue. The V and J genes are TRBV30 and TRBJ1-6; 9 positions agree with TRBD1. The receptor's source is a human donor with non-small cell lung cancer. Here the CDR3 DNA reads TGTGCCTGGACGTACGGGACAGGGTTTAATTCACCCCTCCACTTT. It specifies CAWTYGTGFNSPLHF. The full variable domain, its missing parts supplied by reference TRBV30 and TRBJ1-6, is SQTIHQWPATLVQPVGSPLSLECTVEGTSNPNLYWYRQAAGRGLQLLFYSVGIGQISSEVPQNLSASRPQDRQFILSSKKLLLSDSGFYLCAWTYGTGFNSPLHFGNGTRLTVT.